This TCR beta chain was retrieved from a study of molecular identifiers for immune sequencing clone quantification. Study conclusions and caveats: In naive cells, clones above 20 RNA copies held under 1% of molecules, whereas in effector cells they held over 98%.

TCRdb re-called the PCR reads with MiXCR, one entry per CDR3 protein. The sample holds 550,000 to 750,000 distinct CDR3 sequences, about 20% seen once. Input for naive CD8 libraries was roughly 20,000 to 1,000,000 sorted cells; the RNA fraction used was 10%, 30% or 50%. The CDR3 length is 13 residues. Germline V CDR1 and CDR2: DFQATT, SNEGSKA (reference sequence). In the case of this clonotype: Antigen: not known. This may come from a read error, since a much larger clone is one base off.

This TCR was sampled from a human donor in good health. Some libraries in this study had Jurkat cell RNA spiked in. Sequencing input: naive CD8+ T cells from blood, with Jurkat cell RNA spiked in. Specified subset: FACS-sorted CD8+CD4-CCR7+CD45RA+ naive T cells. The chain couples TRBV20-1 to TRBJ1-1; 7 bases fit TRBD1. This chain's CDR3 is CSASLGGWTGAFF. The CDR3 region has the DNA TGCAGTGCTAGTTTAGGGGGCTGGACTGGAGCTTTCTTT.